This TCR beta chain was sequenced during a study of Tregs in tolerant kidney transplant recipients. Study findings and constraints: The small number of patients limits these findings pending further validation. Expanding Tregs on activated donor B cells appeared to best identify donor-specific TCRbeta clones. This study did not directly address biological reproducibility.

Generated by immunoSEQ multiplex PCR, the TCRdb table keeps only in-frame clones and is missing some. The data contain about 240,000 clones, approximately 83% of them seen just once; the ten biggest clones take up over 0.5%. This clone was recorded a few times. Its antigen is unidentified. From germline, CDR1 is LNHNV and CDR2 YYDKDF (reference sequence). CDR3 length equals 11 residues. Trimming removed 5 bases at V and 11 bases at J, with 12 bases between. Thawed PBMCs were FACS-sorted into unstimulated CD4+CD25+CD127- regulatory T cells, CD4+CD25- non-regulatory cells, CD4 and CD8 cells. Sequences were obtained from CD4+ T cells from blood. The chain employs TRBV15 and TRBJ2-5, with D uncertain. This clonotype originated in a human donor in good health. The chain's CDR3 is CATSGLVAQYF. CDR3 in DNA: TGTGCCACCAGCGGTCTCGTCGCTCAGTACTTC.